This TCR beta chain derives from a study of Ad26.COV2.S vaccination and SARS-CoV-2 variants. Treatment defined: around 19 received Ad26.COV2.S at low or high dose, single or two shots; 5 received placebo; per-sample allocation not given. Sampling was performed 63 days after the first vaccine or placebo injection. From germline, CDR1 is MDHEN and CDR2 SYDVKM. The V segment lost 2 bases and the J segment 5 bases; nucleotides outside the gene matches: 3. The CDR3 has 14 amino acids. Assay used: immunoSEQ multiplex PCR; TCRdb lists only in-frame clones, some missing. The sample records 350,000 to 500,000 clones, approximately 90% being singletons.

This chain joins TRBV28 and TRBJ2-1, with 7 bases identical to TRBD1. Sequenced material: peripheral blood, taken in a trial of Ad26.COV2.S vaccine versus placebo. The clonotype originates from a person aged 18-60 years who received the Ad26.COV2.S COVID-19 vaccine or a placebo. The CDR3 bases are TGTGCCAGCAGTTTACGAGACAGGGACAATGAGCAGTTCTTC. It yields the protein CASSLRDRDNEQFF.